The next 18 T cell receptor beta chains were all read from a single sample in a study of patients and donors after allogeneic stem cell transplantation. TCRdb analysed the RT-PCR reads with MiXCR anew, one entry per CDR3 protein. The table includes roughly 960,000 distinct CDR3 sequences, about a sixth detected once. Sequenced sample: blood, either unsorted or a sorted T cell fraction (not recorded which). The receptors originated from a human donor who was either an allogeneic HSCT recipient or a stem cell or donor lymphocyte infusion donor (not recorded which). It is not recorded whose cells these are; they may come from a transplant donor.

This clonotype was seen only a few times. J is TRBJ1-1 and V is TRBV5-1; the D gene is possibly TRBD1 (6 bases). V lost 0 bases and J lost 1, with 13 bases in between. The germline V gene encodes CDR1 SGHRS and CDR2 YFSETQ. This CDR3 spans 16 amino acids. The CDR3 loop is CASSLGSARGNTEAFF. The CDR3, as DNA: TGCGCCAGCAGCTTGGGAAGCGCCAGGGGGAACACTGAAGCTTTCTTT.

The rearrangement links TRBV24-1 to TRBJ1-2; the D is unclear. Trimming removed 3 bases at V and 6 bases at J, with 19 bases between. Germline CDR1 KGHDR, CDR2 SFDVKD. The CDR3 has 16 amino acids. CDR3 nucleotides: TGTGCCACCAGTGATACCGGGAGCTCCTCCTGGGATGGCTACACCTTC. Its translation: CATSDTGSSSWDGYTF.

The chain joins TRBV18 to TRBJ1-2, with D possibly TRBD1 on 6 matching bases. CDR1 and CDR2 (germline): KGHSH, LQKENI. V dropped 2 bases and J dropped 2 bases, with 12 bases sitting between them. The CDR3 runs to 15 residues. The CDR3, as DNA: TGTGCCAGCTCACCAACCCAGGGGCAAAACTATGGCTACACCTTC. It translates to CASSPTQGQNYGYTF. The full variable domain, completed using reference TRBV18 and TRBJ1-2, is NAGVMQNPRHLVRRRGQEARLRCSPMKGHSHVYWYRQLPEEGLKFMVYLQKENIIDESGMPKERFSAEFPKEGPSILRIQQVVRGDSAAYFCASSPTQGQNYGYTFGSGTRLTVV.

In this sample, this clonotype turned up a few times. The V and J genes are TRBV7-2 and TRBJ2-2; possible D gene TRBD2, 5 bases. Trimming left V 2 bases short and J 3 bases short, with 7 bases between. The length of the CDR3 is 14 residues. CDR1 and CDR2 from the germline V gene are SGHTA and FQGNSA. This CDR3 reads CASSLRRDTGELFF. The CDR3 nucleotides read TGTGCCAGCAGCTTAAGGCGGGACACCGGGGAGCTGTTTTTT.

This clonotype was seen a handful of times. The CDR3 protein is CASSSNVEQTTDTQYF. Here the CDR3 DNA reads TGTGCCAGCAGCTCAAATGTCGAACAGACCACAGATACGCAGTATTTT. J is TRBJ2-3 and V is TRBV7-6; the D is unclear. The CDR3 contains 16 residues. V was shortened by 4 bases and J by 2 bases, with 16 bases between the two germline ends. Germline CDR1 is SGHVS and CDR2 is FNYEAQ.

This clonotype came up a few times. V usage is TRBV5-6 and J usage is TRBJ2-5; 9 bases fit TRBD1. The CDR3 is 14 amino acids. Germline values: CDR1 SGHDT, CDR2 YYEEEE. Trimming removed 4 bases from V and 9 bases from J; junction bases left unmatched: 10. The CDR3 coding sequence is TGTGCCAGCAGCCCGGGACAGGGTGTTGGGGCCCAGTACTTC. Amino acid sequence: CASSPGQGVGAQYF.

The chain uses TRBV29-1 and TRBJ2-1; no firm D call. There are 16 residues in the CDR3. Trimming removed 7 bases from V and 0 bases from J, with 19 bases in between. Germline-derived CDR1 and CDR2 are SQVTM and ANQGSEA. CDR3 sequence (DNA): TGCAGCGCCCTTTTTCCGGGCCACAGCTCCTACAATGAGCAGTTCTTC. This sequence encodes CSALFPGHSSYNEQFF.

This clonotype showed up just a few times. The V call is TRBV4-3, the J call TRBJ2-3, with D unresolved. CDR1 LGHNA and CDR2 YSLEER come from the germline V gene. V lost 1 base, J lost 0 bases, and 8 bases lay in between. The CDR3 spans 15 residues. Written as DNA, the CDR3 is TGCGCCAGCAGCCAAGGGTCTTCGAGCACAGATACGCAGTATTTT. Residues: CASSQGSSSTDTQYF.

Only a few counts were recorded for this clonotype. The chain carries TRBV7-2 and TRBJ1-1; possible D gene TRBD1, 5 bases. The V end was cut by 0 bases, the J end by 7 bases, with 21 bases between. The CDR3 sequence is 17 residues long. CDR1 and CDR2 from the germline V gene are SGHTA and FQGNSA. This chain's CDR3 is CASSLAQWGAAPVEAFF. CDR3 nucleotide sequence: TGTGCCAGCAGCTTAGCGCAATGGGGCGCGGCCCCGGTTGAAGCTTTCTTT.

V is TRBV5-1 and J is TRBJ2-4; TRBD2 agrees at 7 bases. Germline V gene lookup returns CDR1 SGHRS and CDR2 YFSETQ. This CDR3 is built from 16 residues. With V trimmed by 2 bases and J by 2 bases, 7 bases remained unmatched. CDR3 nucleotide sequence: TGCGCCAGCAGCTTATACAGAAGCGGGACCAAAAACATTCAGTACTTC. It codes for CASSLYRSGTKNIQYF.

This chain connects TRBV7-6 to TRBJ2-2; D gene unclear. In germline, CDR1 is SGHVS, CDR2 FNYEAQ. V lost 0 bases, J lost 5 bases, and 7 bases lay in between. The CDR3 contains 14 residues. This chain's CDR3 is CASSLASQTGELFF. Written as DNA, the CDR3 is TGTGCCAGCAGCTTAGCCTCGCAAACCGGGGAGCTGTTTTTT.

V is TRBV5-1 and J is TRBJ2-5; TRBD2 agrees at 9 bases. Trimming took 2 bases from V and 0 from J; bases not matched to a gene: 8. This CDR3 has 17 residues. Germline CDR1 reads SGHRS; CDR2 reads YFSETQ. CDR3 sequence: CASSLGLARPNQETQYF. CDR3 in DNA: TGCGCCAGCAGCTTAGGACTAGCGAGACCAAACCAAGAGACCCAGTACTTC.

V and J are TRBV27 and TRBJ2-7; D not resolved. V was cut by 1 base and J by 3 bases, with 16 bases left in between. Germline values: CDR1 MNHEY, CDR2 SMNVEV (reference sequence). This CDR3 has 16 amino acids. The CDR3 nucleotides are TGTGCCAGCAGTTTATTGGCACGACAACCAATCTACGAGCAGTACTTC. It is translated as CASSLLARQPIYEQYF.

This clonotype was counted many times. This chain uses TRBV12-3 or TRBV12-4 with TRBJ2-7; 14 nucleotides match TRBD2. This CDR3 is 17 amino acids long. V dropped 6 bases and J dropped 3; count of bases not matched to a gene: 10. CDR3: CASRPSGTSGGYYEQYF. CDR3 coding DNA: TGTGCCAGCAGACCTTCTGGGACTAGCGGGGGCTACTACGAGCAGTACTTC.

This clonotype was found a few times. The V call is TRBV5-1, the J call TRBJ2-7; TRBD2 is a possible D gene (5 bases). The CDR3 sequence is 17 residues long. The V gene lost 2 bases and the J gene lost 0 bases, with 18 bases spanning the gap. Germline CDR1 SGHRS, CDR2 YFSETQ. This CDR3 is CASSLRPRLRSSYEQYF. CDR3 nucleotide sequence: TGCGCCAGCAGCTTACGGCCCCGACTAAGGAGCTCCTACGAGCAGTACTTC.

The gene calls are TRBV5-6 and TRBJ2-4; either TRBD1 or TRBD2 may fit D (5 bases each). Germline CDR1 is SGHDT and CDR2 is YYEEEE. Trimming took 7 bases from V and 6 from J, leaving 14 bases between them. The length of the CDR3 is 13 residues. The CDR3 nucleotides are TGTGCCAGCCTCCTTGCTGGGGGAAACATTCAGTACTTC. As protein: CASLLAGGNIQYF.

J is TRBJ2-1 and V is TRBV5-1, with D perhaps matching TRBD1 (6 bases). V was shortened by 7 bases and J by 5 bases, with 22 bases between the two germline ends. The germline V gene encodes CDR1 SGHRS and CDR2 YFSETQ. The CDR3 runs 16 residues. The CDR3 region has the DNA TGCGCCAGCGCCCTCTTCCCCCGAACAGGGAACAATGAGCAGTTCTTC. Residues: CASALFPRTGNNEQFF.

This clonotype occurred many times. J is TRBJ1-1 and V is TRBV5-1; tentative D call: TRBD1 (6 bases). Germline V lookup: CDR1 SGHRS, CDR2 YFSETQ. The V gene lost 3 bases and the J gene lost 6 bases, with 12 bases spanning the gap. The CDR3 runs to 13 residues. DNA of the CDR3: TGCGCCAGCAGCTATACAGGGAGCCCTGAAGCTTTCTTT. Its protein is CASSYTGSPEAFF.